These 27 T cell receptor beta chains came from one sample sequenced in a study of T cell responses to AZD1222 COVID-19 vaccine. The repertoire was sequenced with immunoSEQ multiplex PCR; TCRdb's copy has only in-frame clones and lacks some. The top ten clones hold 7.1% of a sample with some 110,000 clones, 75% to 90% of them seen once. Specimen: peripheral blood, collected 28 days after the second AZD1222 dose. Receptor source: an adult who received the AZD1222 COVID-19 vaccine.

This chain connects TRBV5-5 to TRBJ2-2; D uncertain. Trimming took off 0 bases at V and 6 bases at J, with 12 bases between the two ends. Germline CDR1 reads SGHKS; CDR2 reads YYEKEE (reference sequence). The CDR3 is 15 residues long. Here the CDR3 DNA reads TGTGCCAGCAGCTTGGAGGGCCGTTTGGCCGGGGAGCTGTTTTTT. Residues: CASSLEGRLAGELFF. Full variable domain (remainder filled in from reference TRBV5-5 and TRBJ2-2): DAGVTQSPTHLIKTRGQQVTLRCSPISGHKSVSWYQQVLGQGPQFIFQYYEKEERGRGNFPDRFSARQFPNYSSELNVNALLLGDSALYLCASSLEGRLAGELFFGEGSRLTVL.

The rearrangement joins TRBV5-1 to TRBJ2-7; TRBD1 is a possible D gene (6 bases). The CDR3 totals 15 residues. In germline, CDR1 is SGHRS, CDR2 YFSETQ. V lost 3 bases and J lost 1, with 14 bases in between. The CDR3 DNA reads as TGCGCCAGCAGCTCAACAGGGTTAAGGTCCTACGAGCAGTACTTC. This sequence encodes CASSSTGLRSYEQYF.

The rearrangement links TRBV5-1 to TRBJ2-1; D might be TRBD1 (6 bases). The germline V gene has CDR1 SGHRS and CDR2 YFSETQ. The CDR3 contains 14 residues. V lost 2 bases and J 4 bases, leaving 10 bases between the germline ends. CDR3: CASSFRDTYNEQFF. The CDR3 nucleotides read TGCGCCAGCAGCTTTAGGGACACTTACAATGAGCAGTTCTTC.

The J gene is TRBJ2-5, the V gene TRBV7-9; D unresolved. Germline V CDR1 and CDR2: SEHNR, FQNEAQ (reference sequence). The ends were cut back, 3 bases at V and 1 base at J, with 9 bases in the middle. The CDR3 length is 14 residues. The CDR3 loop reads CASSFPASQETQYF. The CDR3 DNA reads TGTGCCAGCAGCTTCCCCGCCAGCCAAGAGACCCAGTACTTC.

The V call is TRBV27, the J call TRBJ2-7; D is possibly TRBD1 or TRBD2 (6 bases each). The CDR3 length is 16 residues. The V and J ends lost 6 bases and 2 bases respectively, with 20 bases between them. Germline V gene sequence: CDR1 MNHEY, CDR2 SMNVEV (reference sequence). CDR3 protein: CASRSHPQGTAYEQYF. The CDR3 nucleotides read TGTGCCAGCAGATCTCATCCGCAGGGGACTGCCTACGAGCAGTACTTC.

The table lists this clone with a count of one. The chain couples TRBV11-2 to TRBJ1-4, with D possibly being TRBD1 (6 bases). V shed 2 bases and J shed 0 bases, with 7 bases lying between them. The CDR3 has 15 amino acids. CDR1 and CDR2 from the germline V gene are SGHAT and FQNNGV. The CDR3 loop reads CASSLRGTTNEKLFF. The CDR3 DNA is TGTGCCAGCAGCTTAAGGGGGACAACTAATGAAAAACTGTTTTTT.

The CDR3 protein is CASRKAVPPLHF. The CDR3 nucleotides read TGTGCCAGCAGGAAGGCGGTTCCACCCCTCCACTTT. This chain links TRBV6-5 with TRBJ1-6; D is undetermined. Looked up from germline, CDR1 is MNHEY and CDR2 is SVGAGI. CDR3 length: 12 amino acids. The V gene lost 6 bases and the J gene lost 11 bases, with 11 bases spanning the gap.

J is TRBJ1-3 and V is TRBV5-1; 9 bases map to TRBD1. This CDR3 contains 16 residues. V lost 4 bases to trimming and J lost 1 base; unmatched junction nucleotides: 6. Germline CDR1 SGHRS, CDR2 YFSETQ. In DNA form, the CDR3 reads TGCGCCAGCAGCCGGTTGGGACAGGGTTCTGGAAACACCATATATTTT. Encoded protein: CASSRLGQGSGNTIYF. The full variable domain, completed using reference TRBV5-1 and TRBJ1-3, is KAGVTQTPRYLIKTRGQQVTLSCSPISGHRSVSWYQQTPGQGLQFLFEYFSETQRNKGNFPGRFSGRQFSNSRSEMNVSTLELGDSALYLCASSRLGQGSGNTIYFGEGSWLTVV.

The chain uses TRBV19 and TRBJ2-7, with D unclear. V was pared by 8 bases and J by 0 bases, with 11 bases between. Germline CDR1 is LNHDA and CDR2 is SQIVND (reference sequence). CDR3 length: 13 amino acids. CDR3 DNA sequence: TGTGCCAGTTCCACATTCAACTCCTACGAGCAGTACTTC. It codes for CASSTFNSYEQYF.

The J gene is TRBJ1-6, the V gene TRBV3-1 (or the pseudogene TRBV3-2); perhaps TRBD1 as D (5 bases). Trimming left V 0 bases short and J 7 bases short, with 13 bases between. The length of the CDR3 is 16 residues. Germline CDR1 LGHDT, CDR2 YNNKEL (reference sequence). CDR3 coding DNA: TGTGCCAGCAGCCAAGATCGCGGGACTGAGAATTCACCCCTCCACTTT. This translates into CASSQDRGTENSPLHF.

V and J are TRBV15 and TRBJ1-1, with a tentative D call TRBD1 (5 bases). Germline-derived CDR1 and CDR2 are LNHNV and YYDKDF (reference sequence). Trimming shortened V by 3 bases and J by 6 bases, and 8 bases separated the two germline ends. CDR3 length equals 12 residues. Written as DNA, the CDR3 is TGTGCCACCAGCAGCAGACAGTCTGAAGCTTTCTTT. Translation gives CATSSRQSEAFF.

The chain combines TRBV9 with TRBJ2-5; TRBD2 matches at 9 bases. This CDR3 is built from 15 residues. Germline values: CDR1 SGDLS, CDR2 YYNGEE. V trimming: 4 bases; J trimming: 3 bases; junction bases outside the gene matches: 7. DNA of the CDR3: TGTGCCAGCAGCCCCCAGACTAGCGGAAAAGAGACCCAGTACTTC. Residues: CASSPQTSGKETQYF.

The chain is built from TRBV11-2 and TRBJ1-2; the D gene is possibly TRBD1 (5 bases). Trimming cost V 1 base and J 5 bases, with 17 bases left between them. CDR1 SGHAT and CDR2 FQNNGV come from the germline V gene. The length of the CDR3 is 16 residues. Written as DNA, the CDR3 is TGTGCCAGCAGCTTAGCCCCATCCGGGACGGTGTATGGCTACACCTTC. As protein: CASSLAPSGTVYGYTF.

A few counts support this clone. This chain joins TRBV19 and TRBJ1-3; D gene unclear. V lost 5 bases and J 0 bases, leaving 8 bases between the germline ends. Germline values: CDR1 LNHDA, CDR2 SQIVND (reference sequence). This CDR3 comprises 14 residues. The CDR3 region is CASSSEISGNTIYF. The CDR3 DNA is TGTGCCAGTAGTTCAGAGATCTCTGGAAACACCATATATTTT.

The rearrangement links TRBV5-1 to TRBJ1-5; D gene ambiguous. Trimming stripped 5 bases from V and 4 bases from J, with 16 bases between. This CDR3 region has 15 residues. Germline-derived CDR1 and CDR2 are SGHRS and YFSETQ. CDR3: CASSGFRQVNQPQHF. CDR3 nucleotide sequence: TGCGCCAGCAGTGGGTTTCGGCAGGTGAATCAGCCCCAGCATTTT.

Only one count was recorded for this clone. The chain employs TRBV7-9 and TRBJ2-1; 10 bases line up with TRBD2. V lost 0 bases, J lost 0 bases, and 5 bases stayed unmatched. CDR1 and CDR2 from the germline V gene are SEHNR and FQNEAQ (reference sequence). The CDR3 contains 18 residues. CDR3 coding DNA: TGTGCCAGCAGCTTAGCGAGTAGCGGGAGGTCCTCCTACAATGAGCAGTTCTTC. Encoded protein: CASSLASSGRSSYNEQFF.

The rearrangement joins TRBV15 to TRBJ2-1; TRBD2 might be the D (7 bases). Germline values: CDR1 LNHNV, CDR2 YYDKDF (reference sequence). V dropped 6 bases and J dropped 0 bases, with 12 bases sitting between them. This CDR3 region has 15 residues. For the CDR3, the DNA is TGTGCCACCAGGGCGGGGGCCAGCTCCTACAATGAGCAGTTCTTC. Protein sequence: CATRAGASSYNEQFF.

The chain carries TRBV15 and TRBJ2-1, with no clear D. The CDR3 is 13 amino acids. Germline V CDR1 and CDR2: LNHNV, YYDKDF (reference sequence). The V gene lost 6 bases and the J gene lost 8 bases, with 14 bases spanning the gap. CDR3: CATRSQVWYEQFF. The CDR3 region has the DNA TGTGCCACCAGGAGTCAGGTGTGGTATGAGCAGTTCTTC. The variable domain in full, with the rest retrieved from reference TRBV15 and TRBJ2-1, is DAMVIQNPRYQVTQFGKPVTLSCSQTLNHNVMYWYQQKSSQAPKLLFHYYDKDFNNEADTPDNFQSRRPNTSFCFLDIRSPGLGDTAMYLCATRSQVWYEQFFGPGTRLTVL.

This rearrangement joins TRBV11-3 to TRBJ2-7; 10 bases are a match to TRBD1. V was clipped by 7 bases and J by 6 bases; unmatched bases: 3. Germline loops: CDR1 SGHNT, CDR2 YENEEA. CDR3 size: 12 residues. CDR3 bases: TGTGCCAGCAAAGACAGGGGGCTCGAGCAGTACTTC. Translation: CASKDRGLEQYF.

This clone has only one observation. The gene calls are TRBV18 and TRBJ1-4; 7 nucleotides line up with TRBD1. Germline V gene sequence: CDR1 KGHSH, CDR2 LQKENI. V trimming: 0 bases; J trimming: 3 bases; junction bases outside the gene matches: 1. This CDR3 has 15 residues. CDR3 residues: CASSPPQGANEKLFF. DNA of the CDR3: TGTGCCAGCTCACCACCCCAGGGGGCTAATGAAAAACTGTTTTTT.

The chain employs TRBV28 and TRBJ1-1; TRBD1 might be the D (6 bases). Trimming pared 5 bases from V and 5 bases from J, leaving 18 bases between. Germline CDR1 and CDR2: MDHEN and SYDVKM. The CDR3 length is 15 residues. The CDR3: CASSPMGGAGTEAFF. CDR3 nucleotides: TGTGCCAGCAGTCCAATGGGGGGGGCAGGAACTGAAGCTTTCTTT. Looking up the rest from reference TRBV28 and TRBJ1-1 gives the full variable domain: DVKVTQSSRYLVKRTGEKVFLECVQDMDHENMFWYRQDPGLGLRLIYFSYDVKMKEKGDIPEGYSVSREKKERFSLILESASTNQTSMYLCASSPMGGAGTEAFFGQGTRLTVV.

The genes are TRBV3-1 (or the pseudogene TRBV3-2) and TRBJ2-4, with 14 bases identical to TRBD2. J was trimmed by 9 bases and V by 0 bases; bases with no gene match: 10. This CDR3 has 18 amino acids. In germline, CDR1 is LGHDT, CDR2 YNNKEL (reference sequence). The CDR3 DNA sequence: TGTGCCAGCAGCCAAGATAGCCGACTAGCGGGGGGGCAAGGCATTCAGTACTTC. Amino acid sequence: CASSQDSRLAGGQGIQYF.

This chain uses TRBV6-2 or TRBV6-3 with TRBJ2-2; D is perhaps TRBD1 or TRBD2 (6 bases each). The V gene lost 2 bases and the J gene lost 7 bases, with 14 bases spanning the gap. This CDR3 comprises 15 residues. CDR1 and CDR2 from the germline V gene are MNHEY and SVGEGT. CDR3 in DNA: TGTGCCAGCAGTTACGGCCGGGGGCAGAGCGGGGAGCTGTTTTTT. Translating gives CASSYGRGQSGELFF.

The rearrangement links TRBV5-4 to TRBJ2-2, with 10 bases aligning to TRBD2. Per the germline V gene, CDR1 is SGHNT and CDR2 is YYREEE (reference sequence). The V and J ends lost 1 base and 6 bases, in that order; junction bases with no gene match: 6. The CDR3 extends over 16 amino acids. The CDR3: CASSLRAAGGSGELFF. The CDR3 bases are TGTGCCAGCAGCTTGCGGGCAGCGGGAGGGTCCGGGGAGCTGTTTTTT.

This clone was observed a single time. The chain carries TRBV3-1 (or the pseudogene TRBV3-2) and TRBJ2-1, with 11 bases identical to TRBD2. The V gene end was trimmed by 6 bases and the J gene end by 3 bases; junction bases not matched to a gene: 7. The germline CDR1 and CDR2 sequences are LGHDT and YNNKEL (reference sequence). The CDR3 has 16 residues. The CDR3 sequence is CASSHPLAGVYNEQFF. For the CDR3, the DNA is TGTGCCAGCAGTCACCCACTAGCGGGAGTCTACAATGAGCAGTTCTTC.

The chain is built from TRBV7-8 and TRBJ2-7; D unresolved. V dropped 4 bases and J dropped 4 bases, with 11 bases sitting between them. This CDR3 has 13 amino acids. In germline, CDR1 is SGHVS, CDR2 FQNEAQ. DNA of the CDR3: TGTGCCAGCAGCTCGACTCTAATTTACGAGCAGTACTTC. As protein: CASSSTLIYEQYF.

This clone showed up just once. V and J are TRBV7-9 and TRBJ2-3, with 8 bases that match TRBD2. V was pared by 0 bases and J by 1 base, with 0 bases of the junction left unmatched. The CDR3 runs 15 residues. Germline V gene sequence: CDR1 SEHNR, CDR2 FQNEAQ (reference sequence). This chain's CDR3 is CASSLASGGTDTQYF. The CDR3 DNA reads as TGTGCCAGCAGCTTAGCTAGCGGGGGCACAGATACGCAGTATTTT.